This note documents a single T cell receptor beta chain sequence. TCRdb's table, derived via immunoSEQ multiplex PCR, lists solely in-frame clones and lacks some. The data hold over 250,000 clones, with roughly 85% observed a single time. These data belong to a study of blood T cell repertoires in COVID-19. About the study: From T cells, B-cell-depleted T cells, or PBMCs came the material, which was cDNA or gDNA.

The CDR3 length is 16 residues. V lost 3 bases to trimming and J lost 4 bases; unmatched junction nucleotides: 4. CDR1 is LNHDA, CDR2 SQIVND, per germline (reference sequence). Participant reports of clinical history set cohort assignment. A COVID-19 case was met by exposed participants within 2 weeks before study entry. What was sequenced was PBMCs or T cells enriched from blood (not recorded which). The rearrangement links TRBV19 to TRBJ2-2, with TRBD2 matching over 11 bases. This sequence was found in a man aged 35 to 55 who had been exposed to COVID-19. CDR3 sequence: CASSIPLAGATGELFF. CDR3 DNA sequence: TGTGCCAGTAGTATCCCACTAGCGGGAGCCACCGGGGAGCTGTTTTTT.